This T cell receptor beta chain comes out of a study of response to subunit inactivated influenza vaccine. Study-level findings and limits: A suggestion made by the authors is that each seasonal influenza vaccination recruits few new T cells.

TCRdb itself ran the RT-PCR reads through MiXCR, one entry per CDR3 protein. In the table there are roughly 790,000 distinct CDR3 sequences, 21% of which are singletons. This clonotype was counted a few times. Antigen specificity is unknown. CDR1 is ENHRY and CDR2 is SYGVKD in the germline V gene. There are 15 residues in the CDR3. The V end was cut by 10 bases, the J end by 0 bases, with 15 bases between. This TCR came from a man aged 50-60 years who received an inactivated influenza vaccine. The V gene is TRBV10-3, the J gene TRBJ1-4; D unclear. Sample: PBMCs from blood, taken 5 to 6 days after vaccination. The CDR3 nucleotides read TGTGCCACTGGCAACAATGGGGCAACTAATGAAAAACTGTTTTTT. Translating it yields CATGNNGATNEKLFF.